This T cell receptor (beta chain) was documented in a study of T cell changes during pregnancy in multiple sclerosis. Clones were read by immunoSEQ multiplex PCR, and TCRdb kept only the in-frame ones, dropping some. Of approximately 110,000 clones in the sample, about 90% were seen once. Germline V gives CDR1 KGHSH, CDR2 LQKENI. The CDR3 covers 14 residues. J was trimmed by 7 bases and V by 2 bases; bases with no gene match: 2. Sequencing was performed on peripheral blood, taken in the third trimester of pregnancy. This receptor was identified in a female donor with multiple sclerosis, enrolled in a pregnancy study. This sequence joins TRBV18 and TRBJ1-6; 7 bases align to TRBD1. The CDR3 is CASSPGTVNSPLHF. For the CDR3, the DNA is TGTGCCAGCTCACCAGGGACAGTAAATTCACCCCTCCACTTT. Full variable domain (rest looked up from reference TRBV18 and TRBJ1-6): NAGVMQNPRHLVRRRGQEARLRCSPMKGHSHVYWYRQLPEEGLKFMVYLQKENIIDESGMPKERFSAEFPKEGPSILRIQQVVRGDSAAYFCASSPGTVNSPLHFGNGTRLTVT.